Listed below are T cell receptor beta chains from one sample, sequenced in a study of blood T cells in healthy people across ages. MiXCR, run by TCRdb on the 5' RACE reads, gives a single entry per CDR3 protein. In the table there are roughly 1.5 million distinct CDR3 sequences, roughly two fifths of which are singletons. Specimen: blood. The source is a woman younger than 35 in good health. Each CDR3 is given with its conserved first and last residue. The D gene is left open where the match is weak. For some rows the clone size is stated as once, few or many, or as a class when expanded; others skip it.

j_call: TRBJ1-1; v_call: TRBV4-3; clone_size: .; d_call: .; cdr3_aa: CASSHSGRMNTEAFF; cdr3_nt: TGCGCCAGCAGCCACTCGGGACGTATGAACACTGAAGCTTTCTTT
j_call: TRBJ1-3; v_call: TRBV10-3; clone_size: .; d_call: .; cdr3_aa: CAISESAGLGNTIYF; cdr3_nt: TGTGCCATCAGTGAGTCGGCCGGGCTCGGAAACACCATATATTTT
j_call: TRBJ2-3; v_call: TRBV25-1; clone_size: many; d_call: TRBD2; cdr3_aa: CASSARLAGGGETDTQYF; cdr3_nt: TGTGCCAGCAGTGCGAGACTAGCGGGAGGCGGTGAAACAGATACGCAGTATTTT
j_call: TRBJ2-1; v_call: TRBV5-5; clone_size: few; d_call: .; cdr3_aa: CASFSPLATSYDNEQFF; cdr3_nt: TGTGCCAGCTTCTCCCCTCTAGCGACTTCCTACGACAATGAGCAGTTCTTC
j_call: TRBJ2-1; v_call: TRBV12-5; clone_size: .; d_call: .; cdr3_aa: CASGLVEQFF; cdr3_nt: TGTGCTAGTGGTTTGGTTGAGCAGTTCTTC
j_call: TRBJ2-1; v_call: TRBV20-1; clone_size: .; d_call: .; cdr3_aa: CSARPEADNPYNEQFF; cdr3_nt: TGCAGTGCTAGACCTGAGGCGGACAATCCCTACAATGAGCAGTTCTTC
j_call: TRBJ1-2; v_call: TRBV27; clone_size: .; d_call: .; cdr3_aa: CASSLSSEGGYGYTF; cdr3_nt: TGTGCCAGCAGTTTATCCTCTGAAGGAGGGTATGGCTACACCTTC
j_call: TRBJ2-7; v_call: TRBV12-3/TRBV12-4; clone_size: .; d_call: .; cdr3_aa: CASSLMQLGPYEQYF; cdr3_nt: TGTGCCAGCAGTTTAATGCAACTGGGCCCCTACGAGCAGTACTTC
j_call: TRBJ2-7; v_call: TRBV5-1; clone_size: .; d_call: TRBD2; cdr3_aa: CAGSKLAGVSLSYEQYF; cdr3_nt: TGCGCCGGCAGCAAACTAGCGGGGGTTAGCCTCTCCTACGAGCAGTACTTC
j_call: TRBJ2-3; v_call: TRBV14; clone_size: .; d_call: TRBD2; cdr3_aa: CASSHILAADTQYF; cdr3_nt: TGTGCCAGCAGCCACATCCTAGCGGCAGATACGCAGTATTTT
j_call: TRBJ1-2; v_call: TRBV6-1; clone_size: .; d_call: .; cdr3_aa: CASSELGESGYTF; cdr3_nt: TGTGCCAGCAGTGAATTGGGGGAGAGTGGCTACACCTTC
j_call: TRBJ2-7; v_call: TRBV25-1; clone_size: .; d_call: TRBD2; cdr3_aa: CASSPAGASGEQYF; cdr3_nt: TGTGCCAGCAGTCCAGCGGGAGCATCAGGAGAGCAGTACTTC
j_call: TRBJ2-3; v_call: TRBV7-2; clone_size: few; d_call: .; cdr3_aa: CASSLVYGDTQYF; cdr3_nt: TGTGCCAGCAGCTTAGTTTATGGGGATACGCAGTATTTT
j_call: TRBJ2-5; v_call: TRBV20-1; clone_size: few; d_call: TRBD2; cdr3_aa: CSARGGTSVSYNEQYF; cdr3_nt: TGCAGTGCTAGAGGAGGGACTAGCGTTTCCTACAATGAGCAGTACTTC
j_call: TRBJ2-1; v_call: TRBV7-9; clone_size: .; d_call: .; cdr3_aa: CASSIGTPGHEQFF; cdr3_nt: TGTGCCAGCAGCATCGGGACTCCAGGGCATGAGCAGTTCTTC
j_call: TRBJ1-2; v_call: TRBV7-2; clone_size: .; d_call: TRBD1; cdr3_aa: CASSLGQGARIGYGYTF; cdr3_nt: TGTGCCAGCAGCTTAGGGCAGGGGGCGCGGATAGGCTATGGCTACACCTTC
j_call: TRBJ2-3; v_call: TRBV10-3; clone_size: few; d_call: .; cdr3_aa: CAISSARDADTQYF; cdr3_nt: TGTGCCATCAGTTCGGCACGCGATGCAGATACGCAGTATTTT
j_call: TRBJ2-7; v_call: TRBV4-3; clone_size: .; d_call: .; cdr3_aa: CASSQVLSLGPAGEQYF; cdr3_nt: TGCGCCAGCAGCCAAGTACTATCTCTTGGCCCGGCTGGGGAGCAGTACTTC
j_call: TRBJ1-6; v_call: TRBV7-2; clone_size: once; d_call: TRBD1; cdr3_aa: CASTVGTANSPLHF; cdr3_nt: TGTGCCAGCACCGTCGGGACAGCCAATTCACCCCTCCACTTT
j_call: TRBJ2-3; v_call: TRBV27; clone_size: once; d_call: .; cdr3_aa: CASSFMASTDTQYF; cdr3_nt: TGTGCCAGCAGTTTTATGGCAAGCACAGATACGCAGTATTTT
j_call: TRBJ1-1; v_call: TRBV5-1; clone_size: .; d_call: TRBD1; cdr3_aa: CASSSAWDSSNTEAFF; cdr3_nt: TGCGCCAGCAGCTCTGCATGGGACAGTTCGAACACTGAAGCTTTCTTT
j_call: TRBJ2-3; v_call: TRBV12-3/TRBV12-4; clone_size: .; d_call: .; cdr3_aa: CASSLEVGDTQYF; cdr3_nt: TGTGCCAGCAGTCTTGAAGTTGGAGATACGCAGTATTTT
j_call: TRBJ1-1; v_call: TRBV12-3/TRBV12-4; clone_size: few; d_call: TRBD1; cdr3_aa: CASSSRQGWTEAFF; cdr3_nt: TGTGCCAGCAGTTCCCGACAGGGGTGGACTGAAGCTTTCTTT
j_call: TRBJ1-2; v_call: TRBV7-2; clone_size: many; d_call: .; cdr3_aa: CASSSSPQGYGYTF; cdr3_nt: TGTGCCAGCAGCTCCTCCCCTCAGGGCTATGGCTACACCTTC
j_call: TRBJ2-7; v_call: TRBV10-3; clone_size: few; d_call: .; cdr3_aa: CAIGGFSYEQYF; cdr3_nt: TGTGCCATCGGTGGATTTTCCTACGAGCAGTACTTC
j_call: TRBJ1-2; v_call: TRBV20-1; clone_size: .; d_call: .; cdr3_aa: CSARSFSGGRTNYGYTF; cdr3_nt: TGCAGTGCTAGATCTTTCTCCGGGGGGCGAACTAACTATGGCTACACCTTC
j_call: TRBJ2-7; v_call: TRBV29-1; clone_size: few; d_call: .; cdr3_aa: CSVENPRYEQYF; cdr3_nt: TGCAGCGTTGAAAACCCTAGGTACGAGCAGTACTTC
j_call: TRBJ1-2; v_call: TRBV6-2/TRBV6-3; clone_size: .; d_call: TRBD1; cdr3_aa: CASSNRDRPYYGYTF; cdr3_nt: TGTGCCAGCAGTAACCGGGACAGACCTTACTATGGCTACACCTTC
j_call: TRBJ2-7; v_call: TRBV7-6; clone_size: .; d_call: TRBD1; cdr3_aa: CASSLNRGGSYEQYF; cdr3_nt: TGTGCCAGCAGCCTCAACCGAGGGGGCTCCTATGAGCAGTACTTC
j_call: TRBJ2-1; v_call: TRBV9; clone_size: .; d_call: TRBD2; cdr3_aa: CASSQAGGLYNEQFF; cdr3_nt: TGTGCCAGCAGCCAAGCGGGGGGGCTCTACAATGAGCAGTTCTTC
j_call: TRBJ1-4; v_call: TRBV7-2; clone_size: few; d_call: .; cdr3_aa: CASSLGHLTNEKLFF; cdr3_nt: TGTGCCAGCAGCTTAGGACACCTAACTAATGAAAAACTGTTTTTT
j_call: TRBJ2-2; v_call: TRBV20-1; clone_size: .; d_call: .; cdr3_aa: CSASRGKNTGELFF; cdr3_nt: TGCAGTGCTAGTCGGGGGAAGAACACCGGGGAGCTGTTTTTT
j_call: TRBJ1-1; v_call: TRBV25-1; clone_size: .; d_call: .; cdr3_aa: CASRKRHSNTEAFF; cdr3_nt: TGTGCCAGCAGAAAACGACACTCGAACACTGAAGCTTTCTTT
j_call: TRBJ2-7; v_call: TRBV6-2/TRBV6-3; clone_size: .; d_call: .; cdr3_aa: CASSYEGVSYEQYF; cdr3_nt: TGTGCCAGCAGTTACGAGGGGGTGAGCTACGAGCAGTACTTC
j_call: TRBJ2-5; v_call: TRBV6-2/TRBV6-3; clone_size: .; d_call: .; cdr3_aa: CASSHGPPPGKETQYF; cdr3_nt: TGTGCCAGCAGCCACGGGCCCCCTCCGGGAAAAGAGACCCAGTACTTC
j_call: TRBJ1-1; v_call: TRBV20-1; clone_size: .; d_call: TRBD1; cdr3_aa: CSARVSAGTVNTEAFF; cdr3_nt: TGCAGTGCTAGAGTTTCTGCCGGGACAGTGAACACTGAAGCTTTCTTT
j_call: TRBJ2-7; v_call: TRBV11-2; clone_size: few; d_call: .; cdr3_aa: CASSTRWGGSSYNEQYF; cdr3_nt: TGTGCCAGCAGCACCAGGTGGGGGGGCTCATCCTACAATGAGCAGTACTTC
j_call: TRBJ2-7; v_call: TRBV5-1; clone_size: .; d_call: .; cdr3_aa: CASSPDQTPYEQYF; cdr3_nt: TGCGCCAGCAGCCCGGACCAGACCCCCTACGAGCAGTACTTC
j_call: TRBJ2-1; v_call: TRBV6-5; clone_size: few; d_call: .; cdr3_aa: CASSPPQATEQFF; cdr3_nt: TGTGCCAGCAGCCCACCACAGGCGACTGAGCAGTTCTTC
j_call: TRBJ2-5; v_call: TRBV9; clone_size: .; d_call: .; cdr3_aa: CASSVGVGVNNEQYF; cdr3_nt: TGTGCCAGCAGCGTAGGGGTCGGGGTAAACAATGAGCAGTACTTC
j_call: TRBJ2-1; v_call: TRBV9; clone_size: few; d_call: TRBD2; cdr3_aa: CASSVSSGRVNEQFF; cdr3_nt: TGTGCCAGCAGCGTAAGCAGCGGGAGGGTAAATGAGCAGTTCTTC
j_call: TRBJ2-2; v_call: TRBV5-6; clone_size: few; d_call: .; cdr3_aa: CASSDVRPNTGELFF; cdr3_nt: TGTGCCAGCAGCGATGTTAGACCGAACACCGGGGAGCTGTTTTTT
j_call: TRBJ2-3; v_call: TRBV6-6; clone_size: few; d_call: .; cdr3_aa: CASSLGDILGGNTQYF; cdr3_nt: TGTGCCAGCAGCCTCGGGGACATCCTAGGGGGTAATACGCAGTATTTT
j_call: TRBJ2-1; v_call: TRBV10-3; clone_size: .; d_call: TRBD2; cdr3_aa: CAILPGTRDRHEQFF; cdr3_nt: TGTGCCATACTCCCCGGGACTAGGGACCGGCATGAGCAGTTCTTC
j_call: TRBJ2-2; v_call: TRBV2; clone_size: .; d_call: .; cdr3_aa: CASIWAQNTGELFF; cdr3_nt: TGTGCCAGCATATGGGCACAAAACACCGGGGAGCTGTTTTTT